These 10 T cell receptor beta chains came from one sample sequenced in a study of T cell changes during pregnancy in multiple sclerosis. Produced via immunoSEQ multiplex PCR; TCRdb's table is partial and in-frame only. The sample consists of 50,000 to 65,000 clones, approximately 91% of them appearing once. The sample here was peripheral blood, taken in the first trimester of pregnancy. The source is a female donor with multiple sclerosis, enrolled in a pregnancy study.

CDR3 loop: CASSQDISGGRTYGYTF. The CDR3, as DNA: TGCGCCAGCAGCCAAGATATAAGCGGGGGGCGCACCTATGGCTACACCTTC. The V call is TRBV4-1, the J call TRBJ1-2; possible D gene TRBD1, 6 bases. This CDR3 spans 17 amino acids. The germline gives CDR1 MGHRA, CDR2 YSYEKL. V lost 0 bases, J lost 4 bases, and 18 bases lay in between.

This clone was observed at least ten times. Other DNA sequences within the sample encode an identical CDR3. In DNA form, the CDR3 reads TGTGCCAGCAGCCAAGAGCAGGGATCCGGGGCCAACGTCCTGACTTTC. Translated: CASSQEQGSGANVLTF. The chain carries TRBV4-2 and TRBJ2-6, with D perhaps matching TRBD1 (5 bases). The length of the CDR3 is 16 residues. Between the trimmed V and J ends, which lost 0 bases and 4 bases, there was a span of 10 bases. Germline V lookup: CDR1 LGHNA, CDR2 YNFKEQ.

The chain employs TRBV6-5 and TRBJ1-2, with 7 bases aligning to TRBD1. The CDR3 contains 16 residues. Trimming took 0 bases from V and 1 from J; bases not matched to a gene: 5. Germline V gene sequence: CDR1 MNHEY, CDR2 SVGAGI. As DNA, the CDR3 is TGTGCCAGCAGTTACTCCCCCGGGACAGATAACTATGGCTACACCTTC. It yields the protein CASSYSPGTDNYGYTF.

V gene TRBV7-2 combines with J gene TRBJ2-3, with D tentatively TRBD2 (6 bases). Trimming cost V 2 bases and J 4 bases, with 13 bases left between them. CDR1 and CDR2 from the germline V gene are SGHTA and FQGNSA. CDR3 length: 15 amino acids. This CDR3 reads CASSLWGGRADTQYF. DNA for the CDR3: TGTGCCAGCAGCTTATGGGGAGGTAGGGCAGATACGCAGTATTTT. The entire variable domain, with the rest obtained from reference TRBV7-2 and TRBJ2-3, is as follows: GAGVSQSPSNKVTEKGKDVELRCDPISGHTALYWYRQSLGQGLEFLIYFQGNSAPDKSGLPSDRFSAERTGGSVSTLTIQRTQQEDSAVYLCASSLWGGRADTQYFGPGTRLTVL.

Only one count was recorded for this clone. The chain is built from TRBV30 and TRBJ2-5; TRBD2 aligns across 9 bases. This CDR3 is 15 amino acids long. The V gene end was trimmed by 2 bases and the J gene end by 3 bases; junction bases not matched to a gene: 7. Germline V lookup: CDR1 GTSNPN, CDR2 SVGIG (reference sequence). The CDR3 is CAWSTFSGGKETQYF. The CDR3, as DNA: TGTGCCTGGAGTACTTTTAGCGGGGGCAAAGAGACCCAGTACTTC.

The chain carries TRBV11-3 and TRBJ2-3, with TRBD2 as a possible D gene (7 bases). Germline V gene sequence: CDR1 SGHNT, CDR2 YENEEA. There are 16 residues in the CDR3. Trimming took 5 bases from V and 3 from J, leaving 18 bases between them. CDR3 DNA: TGTGCCAGCAGCCAAGGGGGGGGAGGAGGAACAGATACGCAGTATTTT. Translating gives CASSQGGGGGTDTQYF.

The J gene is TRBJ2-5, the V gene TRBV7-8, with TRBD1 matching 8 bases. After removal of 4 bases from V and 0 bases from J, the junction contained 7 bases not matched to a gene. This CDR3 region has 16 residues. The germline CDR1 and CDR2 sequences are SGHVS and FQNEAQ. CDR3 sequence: CASSSAGQGNQETQYF. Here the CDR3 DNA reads TGTGCCAGCAGCTCAGCAGGACAGGGAAACCAAGAGACCCAGTACTTC.

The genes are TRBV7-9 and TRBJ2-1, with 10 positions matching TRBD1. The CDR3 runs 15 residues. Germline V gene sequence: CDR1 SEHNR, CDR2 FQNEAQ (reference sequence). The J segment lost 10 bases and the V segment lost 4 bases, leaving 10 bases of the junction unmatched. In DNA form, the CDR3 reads TGTGCCAGCAGCTCCGGGACAGGGGTTGCGTGGGAGCAGTTCTTC. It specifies CASSSGTGVAWEQFF.

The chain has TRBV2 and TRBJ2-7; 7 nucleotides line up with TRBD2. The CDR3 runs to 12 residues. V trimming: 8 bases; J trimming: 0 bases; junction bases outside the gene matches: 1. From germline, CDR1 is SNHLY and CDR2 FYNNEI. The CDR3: CASASGSYEQYF. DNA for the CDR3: TGTGCCAGCGCTAGCGGCTCCTACGAGCAGTACTTC.

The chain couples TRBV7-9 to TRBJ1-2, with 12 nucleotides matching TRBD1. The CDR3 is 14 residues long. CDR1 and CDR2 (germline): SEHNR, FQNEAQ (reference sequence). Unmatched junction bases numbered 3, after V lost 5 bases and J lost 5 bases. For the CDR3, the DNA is TGTGCCAGCAGCCCGGGACAGGGGGCGTATGGCTACACCTTC. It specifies CASSPGQGAYGYTF.